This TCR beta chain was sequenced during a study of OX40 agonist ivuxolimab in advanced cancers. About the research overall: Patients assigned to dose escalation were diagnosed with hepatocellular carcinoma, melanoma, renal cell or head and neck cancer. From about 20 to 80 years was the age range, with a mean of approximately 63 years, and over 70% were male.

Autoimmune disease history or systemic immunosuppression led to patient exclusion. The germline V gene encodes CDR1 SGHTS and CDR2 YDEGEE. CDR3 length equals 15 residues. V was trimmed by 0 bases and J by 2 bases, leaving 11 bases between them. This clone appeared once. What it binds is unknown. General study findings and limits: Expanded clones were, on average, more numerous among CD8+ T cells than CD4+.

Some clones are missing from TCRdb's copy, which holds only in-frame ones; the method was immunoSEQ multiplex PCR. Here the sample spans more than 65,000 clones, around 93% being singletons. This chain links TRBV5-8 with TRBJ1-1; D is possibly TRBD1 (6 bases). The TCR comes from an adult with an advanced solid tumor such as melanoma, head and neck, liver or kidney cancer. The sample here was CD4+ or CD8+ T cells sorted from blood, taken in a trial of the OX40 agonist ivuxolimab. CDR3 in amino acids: CASSLVQGINTEAFF. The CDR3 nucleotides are TGTGCCAGCAGCTTGGTTCAGGGGATAAACACTGAAGCTTTCTTT.